The 2 T cell receptor beta chains in this list originate from one sample, sequenced in a study of T cell clusters in autoimmune cytopenias. Each sample's input was 250 ng genomic DNA, 35,000 to 40,000 genome equivalents. One tube held mixed TRB-A and TRB-B primer pools for touch-down PCR. TCRdb reprocessed the multiplex PCR reads, with one entry per CDR3 protein and no DNA. The sample totals roughly 4,200 distinct CDR3 sequences. The same data also contributed to another study, on T cell repertoires in aging, cancer and after chemotherapy.

The sequenced sample was peripheral blood. Receptor source: a human donor in good health.

The chain joins TRBV19 to TRBJ1-5. The CDR3 is 15 residues long. Germline assignment: CDR1 LNHDA and CDR2 SQIVND (reference sequence). The CDR3 loop reads CASSIAVSRNQPQHF.

This clonotype is classed as medium-sized by frequency. The rearrangement uses TRBV6-5 and TRBJ2-5. Germline CDR1 is MNHEY and CDR2 is SVGAGI. The CDR3 spans 15 residues. CDR3 protein: CASSQRIGDQETQYF.